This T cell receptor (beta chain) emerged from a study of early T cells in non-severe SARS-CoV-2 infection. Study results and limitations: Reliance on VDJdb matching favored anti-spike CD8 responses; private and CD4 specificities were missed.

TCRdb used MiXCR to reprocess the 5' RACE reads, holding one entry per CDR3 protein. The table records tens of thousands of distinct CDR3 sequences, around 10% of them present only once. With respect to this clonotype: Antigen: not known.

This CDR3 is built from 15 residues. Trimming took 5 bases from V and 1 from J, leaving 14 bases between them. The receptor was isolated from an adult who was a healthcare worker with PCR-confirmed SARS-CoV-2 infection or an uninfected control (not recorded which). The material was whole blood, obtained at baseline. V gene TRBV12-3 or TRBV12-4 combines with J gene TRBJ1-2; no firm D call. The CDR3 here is CASSPHINVNYGYTF. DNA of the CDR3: TGTGCCAGCAGTCCGCACATAAACGTTAACTATGGCTACACCTTC.